This T cell receptor beta chain was documented in a study of blood T cell repertoires in COVID-19. Original methodology: By means of reference gene primer amplification, nucleated cell counts were estimated. The table came from immunoSEQ multiplex PCR; TCRdb's copy has only in-frame clones and leaves some out. Clone size and V and J calls were adopted from that table, with D and trimming inferred from the DNA. The repertoire holds fewer than 250,000 clones, about 85% seen once, with around 1.2% in the top ten. This CDR3 has 14 amino acids. The junction had 6 bases not matched to a gene; V was cut back by 3 bases and J by 5 bases. Germline lookup yields CDR1 MDHEN and CDR2 SYDVKM.

This chain links TRBV28 with TRBJ2-5; 7 bases map to TRBD1. This clonotype originated in a man aged 25 to 45 with acute or convalescent COVID-19. The sequenced sample was peripheral blood. In DNA form, the CDR3 reads TGTGCCAGCAGTTTTTTTTCAGGGGGTGAGACCCAGTACTTC. It translates to CASSFFSGGETQYF.